Each of the 10 T cell receptor beta chains below was sequenced from the same sample in a study of blood T cell repertoires in COVID-19. Profiled with immunoSEQ multiplex PCR; TCRdb holds only in-frame clones, not every one. The sample yields about 410,000 clones, 86% seen once. The sequenced material came from peripheral blood. The receptors come from a woman aged 25 to 39 with active or convalescent COVID-19.

The chain links TRBV7-2 to TRBJ1-4; D might be TRBD1 (5 bases). CDR1 is SGHTA, CDR2 FQGNSA, per germline. The CDR3 runs 14 residues. Trimming left V 4 bases short and J 8 bases short, with 14 bases between. The CDR3 reads CASSSRQLREKLFF. The CDR3 region has the DNA TGTGCCAGCAGCTCCAGACAGCTGAGGGAAAAACTGTTTTTT.

CDR3: CASSLQQGNSYEQYF. In DNA, the CDR3 is TGTGCCAGCAGCCTACAACAGGGAAACTCCTACGAGCAGTACTTC. The chain links TRBV7-2 to TRBJ2-7, with a tentative D call TRBD1 (6 bases). Trimming removed 5 bases at V and 0 bases at J, with 14 bases between. Germline lookup yields CDR1 SGHTA and CDR2 FQGNSA. The CDR3 has 15 residues.

In this sample, this clone turned up once. The gene calls are TRBV2 and TRBJ1-5, with unresolved D. Germline loops: CDR1 SNHLY, CDR2 FYNNEI. V lost 8 bases and J 1 base, leaving 9 bases between the germline ends. The length of the CDR3 is 13 residues. The CDR3 sequence is CASGLRSNQPQHF. DNA for the CDR3: TGTGCCAGCGGTTTACGGAGCAATCAGCCCCAGCATTTT.

The rearrangement uses TRBV19 and TRBJ1-1; D is perhaps TRBD1 (5 bases). The germline V gene has CDR1 LNHDA and CDR2 SQIVND (reference sequence). CDR3 length: 12 residues. Deletions cut 5 bases from V and 3 bases from J, with 7 bases between. The CDR3 DNA reads TGTGCCAGTAGTCCCAGGGACACTGAAGCTTTCTTT. This sequence encodes CASSPRDTEAFF.

The chain has TRBV27 and TRBJ1-6; D uncertain. CDR3 size: 16 residues. From germline, CDR1 is MNHEY and CDR2 SMNVEV (reference sequence). Trimming removed 4 bases at V and 5 bases at J, with 15 bases between. The CDR3 here is CASSSTLRLNNSPLHF. DNA of the CDR3: TGTGCCAGCAGTTCAACCTTAAGACTGAATAATTCACCCCTCCACTTT.

This chain links TRBV5-1 with TRBJ1-3; a weak D match, TRBD1 (6 bases). CDR3 length equals 15 residues. Trimming took 0 bases from V and 4 from J, leaving 11 bases between them. CDR1 SGHRS and CDR2 YFSETQ come from the germline V gene. The CDR3 DNA reads as TGCGCCAGCAGCTTGGTGCTGGGGGCCGGAAACACCATATATTTT. Protein sequence: CASSLVLGAGNTIYF.

The chain has TRBV11-2 and TRBJ1-6; D might be TRBD1 (6 bases). V was clipped by 0 bases and J by 9 bases, with 12 bases between them. This CDR3 has 15 amino acids. Germline loops: CDR1 SGHAT, CDR2 FQNNGV. The CDR3 loop reads CASSLERAGASPLHF. Written as DNA, the CDR3 is TGTGCCAGCAGCTTAGAGCGAGCGGGGGCTTCACCCCTCCACTTT.

This chain links TRBV9 with TRBJ2-1; a weak D match, TRBD1 (6 bases). V was cut by 3 bases and J by 8 bases, with 18 bases left in between. The CDR3 is made up of 15 amino acids. Looked up from germline, CDR1 is SGDLS and CDR2 is YYNGEE. CDR3 amino acids: CASSETGWFVDEQFF. The CDR3 bases are TGTGCCAGCAGCGAAACAGGGTGGTTTGTGGATGAGCAGTTCTTC.

The rearrangement links TRBV19 to TRBJ1-5, with a weak D call TRBD1 (5 bases). CDR3 length equals 16 residues. Between the trimmed V and J ends, which lost 6 bases and 6 bases, there was a span of 21 bases. CDR1 LNHDA and CDR2 SQIVND come from the germline V gene (reference sequence). CDR3 protein: CASRNRGGTWGQPQHF. The CDR3 bases are TGTGCCAGTAGGAACCGCGGCGGGACCTGGGGTCAGCCCCAGCATTTT.

J is TRBJ1-4 and V is TRBV29-1; possibly TRBD1 for D (5 bases). Per germline, CDR1 SQVTM and CDR2 ANQGSEA. The CDR3 has 12 amino acids. Trimming removed 5 bases at V and 4 bases at J, with 8 bases between. The CDR3 is CSVWTFNEKLFF. The CDR3 nucleotides are TGCAGCGTTTGGACATTTAATGAAAAACTGTTTTTT. The variable domain in full, with the rest retrieved from reference TRBV29-1 and TRBJ1-4, is SAVISQKPSRDICQRGTSLTIQCQVDSQVTMMFWYRQQPGQSLTLIATANQGSEATYESGFVIDKFPISRPNLTFSTLTVSNMSPEDSSIYLCSVWTFNEKLFFGSGTQLSVL.